This section outlines one T cell receptor (beta chain) sequence together with its context. No antigen is known for it. This specimen includes other DNA sequences encoding the same CDR3. Stated time point: naive CD8 control sorted from an acute-time-point sample. This sample stems from a study of CD8 T cells in acute hepatitis C reinfection. Study-level points and caveats: Acute resolver, follow-up resolver and acute chronic samples had similar high diversity.

Generated by immunoSEQ multiplex PCR, the TCRdb table keeps only in-frame clones and is missing some. Of 30,000 to 40,000 clones listed, approximately 90% are singletons. Input material: naive CD8+ T cells from PBMCs. The TCR comes from a man aged 30-40 years with chronic hepatitis C.

The DNA of the CDR3 is TGTGCCAGCAGTTTGGGGACAGACTATGGCTACACCTTC. This translates into CASSLGTDYGYTF. The chain is built from TRBV27 and TRBJ1-2, with 7 bases aligning to TRBD1. The CDR3 spans 13 residues. Germline assignment: CDR1 MNHEY and CDR2 SMNVEV (reference sequence). The trim removed 3 bases at V and 3 bases at J, leaving 1 base unmatched.